This entry lists 31 T cell receptor beta chains sequenced from one sample in a study of cytomegalovirus exposure and HLA in healthy donors (dated by TCRdb to between 2016 and 2019). The protocol used for the library was the immunoSEQ multiplex PCR assay. Sourced from immuneACCESS, this table was stored by TCRdb with only in-frame sequences that have V and J called. A share of the clones is absent; for the studies checked, an unresolved V gene accounts for under half, and the remainder has no known explanation. The sample table lists under 140,000 clones, roughly 87% of them with a count of one. The ten largest clones capture under 2% of the sample. Input material: PBMCs. These receptor sequences come from a woman between 18 and 29 years old in good health and CMV-seronegative.

The J gene is TRBJ2-2, the V gene TRBV6-5; no firm D call. The CDR3 runs to 14 residues. Deletions cut 6 bases from V and 3 bases from J, with 11 bases between. Looked up from germline, CDR1 is MNHEY and CDR2 is SVGAGI. The CDR3 sequence: CASSSDSDTGELFF. In nucleotides, the CDR3 is TGTGCCAGCAGCTCCGACTCAGACACCGGGGAGCTGTTTTTT.

The chain uses TRBV11-2 and TRBJ2-2; 7 positions agree with TRBD2. The CDR3 spans 15 residues. CDR1 and CDR2 from the germline V gene are SGHAT and FQNNGV. J gave up 0 bases and V 6 bases, and 4 bases lay outside the gene matches. CDR3 sequence reads: CASSRSGSNTGELFF. The DNA for the CDR3 is TGTGCCAGCAGTCGTAGCGGGTCGAACACCGGGGAGCTGTTTTTT.

This chain connects TRBV5-1 to TRBJ2-3, with 8 bases lining up with TRBD2. The CDR3 consists of 14 residues. The V gene's germline CDR1 is SGHRS and CDR2 YFSETQ. Trimming at V came to 4 bases and at J to 4 bases, leaving 5 bases not matched to a gene. CDR3 residues: CASSAAGVADTQYF. CDR3 DNA sequence: TGCGCCAGCAGCGCAGCGGGAGTAGCAGATACGCAGTATTTT.

This chain connects TRBV5-1 to TRBJ2-7; D perhaps matches TRBD1 (6 bases). This CDR3 spans 13 amino acids. Germline loops: CDR1 SGHRS, CDR2 YFSETQ. V was clipped by 5 bases and J by 3 bases, with 12 bases between them. The CDR3 sequence: CASSTDSNYEQYF. CDR3 nucleotide sequence: TGCGCCAGCAGTACGGACAGTAACTACGAGCAGTACTTC.

As to this clone: An end of the junction does not agree with germline; a read error may underlie this. V gene TRBV14 combines with J gene TRBJ2-7, with 8 positions matching TRBD2. There are 16 residues in the CDR3. Per germline, CDR1 SGHDN and CDR2 FVKESK. CDR3: CASSRDLAGTSDEQYF. In DNA form, the CDR3 reads TGTGCCAGCAGCCGAGATTTAGCGGGAACCTCCGACGAGCAGTACTTC.

In its sample, this clone was seen once. This chain joins TRBV15 and TRBJ2-7; perhaps TRBD2 as D (5 bases). The germline V and J ends were trimmed by 0 bases and 2 bases, with 11 bases remaining between them. The length of the CDR3 is 15 residues. Germline CDR1 LNHNV, CDR2 YYDKDF (reference sequence). The CDR3 spells CATSRDLSGTYEQYF. In DNA, the CDR3 is TGTGCCACCAGCAGAGATCTTTCGGGAACCTACGAGCAGTACTTC.

This chain joins TRBV5-6 and TRBJ2-7; maybe TRBD1 (5 bases). This CDR3 spans 14 amino acids. CDR1 SGHDT and CDR2 YYEEEE come from the germline V gene. Between the trimmed V and J ends, which lost 4 bases and 1 base, there was a span of 12 bases. The CDR3 here is CASSPTTDSYEQYF. CDR3 in DNA: TGTGCCAGCAGCCCGACGACAGATTCCTACGAGCAGTACTTC.

The chain links TRBV4-3 to TRBJ2-3; 8 nucleotides align to TRBD1. In germline, CDR1 is LGHNA, CDR2 YSLEER. With 1 base clipped from V and 0 bases from J, the junction kept 0 bases outside the gene matches. This CDR3 comprises 15 residues. The CDR3 region has the DNA TGCGCCAGCAGCCAAGGGGACAGGAGCACAGATACGCAGTATTTT. Protein sequence: CASSQGDRSTDTQYF.

The chain couples TRBV29-1 to TRBJ2-2, with D perhaps matching TRBD2 (7 bases). Trimming removed 6 bases from V and 6 bases from J, with 14 bases in between. Germline-derived CDR1 and CDR2 are SQVTM and ANQGSEA. The CDR3 spans 13 residues. Written as DNA, the CDR3 is TGCAGCGTAAGCGGGAAGGGGGCCGGGGAGCTGTTTTTT. Encoded protein: CSVSGKGAGELFF.

The gene calls are TRBV7-9 and TRBJ1-1; unclear D gene. The CDR3 is made up of 11 amino acids. The ends were cut back, 8 bases at V and 6 bases at J, with 10 bases in the middle. Germline V gene sequence: CDR1 SEHNR, CDR2 FQNEAQ (reference sequence). The CDR3 sequence: CASGGDPEAFF. CDR3 DNA: TGTGCCAGCGGCGGTGACCCTGAAGCTTTCTTT.

The chain recombines TRBV9 with TRBJ1-5; 7 nucleotides match TRBD1. With V trimmed by 3 bases and J by 6 bases, 9 bases remained unmatched. CDR1 and CDR2 from the germline V gene are SGDLS and YYNGEE. CDR3 size: 15 residues. The CDR3 is CASSERGQLLQPQHF. The CDR3 bases are TGTGCCAGCAGCGAGAGGGGACAGCTCCTTCAGCCCCAGCATTTT.

The chain uses TRBV27 and TRBJ2-1, with 10 bases that match TRBD2. This CDR3 is 15 amino acids long. The germline V gene encodes CDR1 MNHEY and CDR2 SMNVEV (reference sequence). Losses at the gene ends were 6 bases for V and 3 bases for J; bases not matched to a gene: 5. The CDR3 coding sequence is TGTGCCAGCAGACCCCTAGCGGGAGACTACAATGAGCAGTTCTTC. Amino acids: CASRPLAGDYNEQFF.

The chain couples TRBV27 to TRBJ1-6; no definite D call. Deletions cut 7 bases from V and 3 bases from J, with 16 bases between. The CDR3 runs 16 residues. Germline V CDR1 and CDR2: MNHEY, SMNVEV (reference sequence). DNA of the CDR3: TGTGCCAGCACCTCCCCAACCCGCGGCTATAATTCACCCCTCCACTTT. It specifies CASTSPTRGYNSPLHF.

The chain joins TRBV19 to TRBJ2-7; weak D call: TRBD1 (6 bases). V was trimmed by 3 bases and J by 5 bases, leaving 20 bases between them. CDR1 and CDR2 from the germline V gene are LNHDA and SQIVND (reference sequence). This CDR3 has 16 residues. The CDR3 coding sequence is TGTGCCAGTAGTATCCCCTCCAGGGGTCCTGAGGACGAGCAGTACTTC. It codes for CASSIPSRGPEDEQYF.

The chain has TRBV18 and TRBJ2-3, with 11 bases that match TRBD1. The CDR3 is made up of 14 amino acids. Germline CDR1 KGHSH, CDR2 LQKENI. V trimming: 3 bases; J trimming: 4 bases; junction bases outside the gene matches: 0. The CDR3 DNA reads as TGTGCCAGCTCACCGGGACAGGGGGCAGATACGCAGTATTTT. It is translated as CASSPGQGADTQYF.

The gene calls are TRBV23-1 and TRBJ2-7, with unresolved D. TRBV23-1 is an ORF, and what it does is uncertain. This CDR3 region has 12 residues. Trimming pared 9 bases from V and 2 bases from J, leaving 11 bases between. CDR3 sequence reads: CASTQVPYEQYF. The CDR3 bases are TGCGCCAGTACCCAGGTCCCCTACGAGCAGTACTTC.

This chain joins TRBV7-6 and TRBJ2-7; 8 bases are shared with TRBD1. The V segment lost 4 bases and the J segment 2 bases; nucleotides outside the gene matches: 4. In germline, CDR1 is SGHVS, CDR2 FNYEAQ. The CDR3 totals 14 residues. CDR3 protein: CASSSGGGTYEQYF. The CDR3 bases are TGTGCCAGCAGCTCAGGGGGCGGAACCTACGAGCAGTACTTC. The variable domain in full, completed from reference TRBV7-6 and TRBJ2-7, reads GAGVSQSPRYKVTKRGQDVALRCDPISGHVSLYWYRQALGQGPEFLTYFNYEAQQDKSGLPNDRFSAERPEGSISTLTIQRTEQRDSAMYRCASSSGGGTYEQYFGPGTRLTVT.

V gene TRBV5-5 combines with J gene TRBJ1-1; 9 bases align to TRBD1. The J segment lost 5 bases and the V segment lost 3 bases, leaving 2 bases of the junction unmatched. CDR1 and CDR2 (germline): SGHKS, YYEKEE (reference sequence). This CDR3 comprises 13 residues. CDR3 sequence: CASSWTGETEAFF. The CDR3 DNA reads TGTGCCAGCAGCTGGACAGGGGAGACTGAAGCTTTCTTT.

The genes are TRBV11-2 and TRBJ2-3, with 8 positions matching TRBD1. Germline lookup yields CDR1 SGHAT and CDR2 FQNNGV. Unmatched junction bases numbered 10, after V lost 5 bases and J lost 6 bases. CDR3 size: 15 residues. The CDR3 is CASSGQGASADTQYF. CDR3 sequence (DNA): TGTGCCAGCAGCGGGCAGGGGGCCTCGGCGGATACGCAGTATTTT.

The CDR3, as DNA: TGTGCCAGCAGCTTGGTCGAAGCCACAGATACGCAGTATTTT. It translates to CASSLVEATDTQYF. The chain recombines TRBV5-4 with TRBJ2-3; D is ambiguous. The germline V and J ends were trimmed by 0 bases and 2 bases, with 7 bases remaining between them. CDR3 length equals 14 residues. The V gene's germline CDR1 is SGHNT and CDR2 YYREEE (reference sequence).

V is TRBV2 and J is TRBJ2-4; D is uncertain. Trimming removed 4 bases at V and 0 bases at J, with 19 bases between. Per germline, CDR1 SNHLY and CDR2 FYNNEI. The CDR3 is 18 amino acids. CDR3 sequence (DNA): TGTGCCAGCAGTGGATCTCTTTTGACTGCATTAGCCAAAAACATTCAGTACTTC. Its protein is CASSGSLLTALAKNIQYF.

The chain uses TRBV7-9 and TRBJ2-5; 10 nucleotides agree with TRBD1. Germline V gene sequence: CDR1 SEHNR, CDR2 FQNEAQ (reference sequence). Trimming cost V 5 bases and J 4 bases; bases outside gene matches: 7. The CDR3 is made up of 15 amino acids. The CDR3 protein is CASSRDRGSRETQYF. Written as DNA, the CDR3 is TGTGCCAGCAGCCGGGACAGGGGATCGCGAGAGACCCAGTACTTC.

The chain links TRBV7-2 to TRBJ2-1, with D hard to call. V lost 4 bases, J lost 4 bases, and 8 bases lay in between. This CDR3 is 13 amino acids long. Germline V gives CDR1 SGHTA, CDR2 FQGNSA. The DNA of the CDR3 is TGTGCCAGCAGCTCGCTACAGTACAATGAGCAGTTCTTC. Its translation is CASSSLQYNEQFF.

The rearrangement joins TRBV5-1 to TRBJ1-4; D ambiguous. The CDR3 has 17 amino acids. V lost 2 bases and J 2 bases, leaving 16 bases between the germline ends. Germline loops: CDR1 SGHRS, CDR2 YFSETQ. The CDR3 loop reads CASSFGWGGLTNEKLFF. The CDR3 DNA follows: TGCGCCAGCAGCTTTGGATGGGGAGGTTTGACTAATGAAAAACTGTTTTTT.

This chain links TRBV10-2 with TRBJ2-5; TRBD2 matches at 9 bases. CDR3 length: 15 residues. The junction had 7 bases not matched to a gene; V was cut back by 6 bases and J by 2 bases. From germline, CDR1 is WSHSY and CDR2 SAAADI. The CDR3 region is CASRGGSGGQETQYF. The DNA of the CDR3 is TGCGCCAGCAGAGGGGGTAGCGGGGGACAAGAGACCCAGTACTTC.

This chain joins TRBV4-1 and TRBJ1-1; D is unresolved. This CDR3 has 14 residues. Trimming left V 0 bases short and J 0 bases short, with 5 bases between. Germline V gene lookup returns CDR1 MGHRA and CDR2 YSYEKL. This chain's CDR3 is CASSQEEVNTEAFF. CDR3 DNA sequence: TGCGCCAGCAGCCAAGAGGAGGTGAACACTGAAGCTTTCTTT.

This chain links TRBV19 with TRBJ2-7; the match to TRBD2 covers 7 bases. The CDR3 contains 13 residues. V lost 5 bases and J lost 5; bases outside the gene matches: 6. CDR1 is LNHDA and CDR2 is SQIVND in the germline V gene (reference sequence). CDR3 DNA: TGTGCCAGTAGTCCGGGGGGAAGAAACGAGCAGTACTTC. It yields the protein CASSPGGRNEQYF.

This sequence joins TRBV15 and TRBJ1-1, with D possibly TRBD1 on 5 matching bases. The germline V and J ends were trimmed by 3 bases and 3 bases, with 17 bases remaining between them. The length of the CDR3 is 16 residues. The germline V gene has CDR1 LNHNV and CDR2 YYDKDF (reference sequence). The CDR3 loop reads CATSSPVREVDTEAFF. The CDR3 nucleotides read TGTGCCACCAGCAGCCCAGTCAGGGAAGTGGACACTGAAGCTTTCTTT.

J is TRBJ1-2 and V is TRBV4-3; no firm D call. This CDR3 region has 16 residues. Germline V gene data show CDR1 as LGHNA and CDR2 as YSLEER. Trimming cost V 0 bases and J 12 bases, with 23 bases left between them. CDR3 protein: CASSQDHLGEAARDTF. CDR3 sequence (DNA): TGCGCCAGCAGCCAAGATCATTTGGGTGAGGCCGCGAGAGACACCTTC.

The chain employs TRBV7-3 and TRBJ2-7, with 7 bases lining up with TRBD1. Losses at the gene ends were 5 bases for V and 8 bases for J; bases not matched to a gene: 6. The CDR3 loop spans 12 amino acids. Germline CDR1 SGHTA, CDR2 FQGTGA. CDR3 amino acids: CASSVGDSKQYF. The CDR3 DNA reads TGTGCCAGCAGCGTGGGGGACAGCAAGCAGTACTTC.

The V gene is TRBV25-1, the J gene TRBJ1-1; D gene uncertain. V lost 4 bases and J 0 bases, leaving 9 bases between the germline ends. CDR3 length: 14 amino acids. Germline V gene lookup returns CDR1 MGHDK and CDR2 SYGVNS. CDR3 in DNA: TGTGCCAGCAGTGCCTCTTTAATGAACACTGAAGCTTTCTTT. Translation gives CASSASLMNTEAFF. The whole variable domain, remainder taken from reference TRBV25-1 and TRBJ1-1, is EADIYQTPRYLVIGTGKKITLECSQTMGHDKMYWYQQDPGMELHLIHYSYGVNSTEKGDLSSESTVSRIRTEHFPLTLESARPSHTSQYLCASSASLMNTEAFFGQGTRLTVV.